Presented here are 27 T cell receptor beta chains from one specimen sequenced in a study of Graves' ophthalmopathy and Graves' hyperthyroidism. For repertoire sequencing, the TCR beta CDR3 regions were amplified from RNA transcripts. In the first round, RT-PCR was carried out with HTBI primers, and a multiplex PCR formed the second round. TCRdb ran MiXCR on the multiplex PCR reads and lists one entry per CDR3 protein. The sample yields some 1.1 million distinct CDR3 sequences, about 36% seen once. Sequences were obtained from peripheral blood or thyroid tissue (not recorded which). The origin of the receptors is an adult man with Graves' hyperthyroidism.

The sample holds many counts of this clonotype. The gene calls are TRBV9 and TRBJ1-1, with a tentative D call TRBD1 (6 bases). The CDR3 has 15 amino acids. CDR1 and CDR2 from the germline V gene are SGDLS and YYNGEE. Trimming left V 4 bases short and J 0 bases short, with 13 bases between. The CDR3 DNA sequence: TGTGCCAGCAGCCCCCGGACAGCCGTGAACACTGAAGCTTTCTTT. Residues: CASSPRTAVNTEAFF.

In its sample, this clonotype was seen many times. The rearrangement links TRBV7-8 to TRBJ2-2; weak D call: TRBD2 (6 bases). Per the germline V gene, CDR1 is SGHVS and CDR2 is FQNEAQ. The CDR3 is 13 amino acids. Trimming took 5 bases from V and 6 from J, leaving 10 bases between them. As DNA, the CDR3 is TGTGCCAGCAGCCGAGGCGGGGCCGGGGAGCTGTTTTTT. Protein sequence: CASSRGGAGELFF.

This clonotype appeared many times. The chain links TRBV10-3 to TRBJ2-2; the match to TRBD1 covers 11 bases. J was trimmed by 6 bases and V by 6 bases; bases with no gene match: 12. Looked up from germline, CDR1 is ENHRY and CDR2 is SYGVKD. The CDR3 has 17 residues. CDR3 coding DNA: TGTGCCATCAGAGAAGGGTTTGGACAGGGGGCACCCGGGGAGCTGTTTTTT. It is translated as CAIREGFGQGAPGELFF.

This clonotype has just a few counts. J is TRBJ1-1 and V is TRBV4-3; D perhaps matches TRBD1 (6 bases). From germline, CDR1 is LGHNA and CDR2 YSLEER. CDR3 length: 16 amino acids. Trimming took off 0 bases at V and 0 bases at J, with 11 bases between the two ends. DNA for the CDR3: TGCGCCAGCAGCCAAGAGACCCAGGGGATGAACACTGAAGCTTTCTTT. This codes for CASSQETQGMNTEAFF.

About this clonotype: The conserved phenylalanine or tryptophan normally closing the CDR3 is absent here, so this likely arose from a read error. Because the CDR3's place on the DNA is in doubt, the DNA is left out and the CDR3 is given as listed by TCRdb. The CDR3 is CASKLTGTYNY. J is TRBJ1-4 and V is TRBV2; TRBD1 was called by the table and not checked on the DNA. Germline CDR1 reads SNHLY; CDR2 reads FYNNEI. The CDR3 adds up to 11 amino acids, both ends counted.

This clonotype was seen only once. The chain combines TRBV7-9 with TRBJ2-7; the D is unclear. Germline CDR1 SEHNR, CDR2 FQNEAQ (reference sequence). The CDR3 loop spans 13 amino acids. V was clipped by 7 bases and J by 0 bases, with 10 bases between them. The CDR3, as DNA: TGTGCCAGCACCCCGACGGTCTCCTACGAGCAGTACTTC. Translation gives CASTPTVSYEQYF.

The CDR3 sequence: CASSEYQGNYGYTF. DNA of the CDR3: TGTGCCAGCAGTGAATACCAGGGTAACTATGGCTACACCTTC. The chain is built from TRBV6-1 and TRBJ1-2; possible D gene TRBD1, 5 bases. V lost 2 bases, J lost 1 base, and 8 bases lay in between. Germline CDR1 is MNHNS and CDR2 is SASEGT. This CDR3 has 14 residues.

This clonotype was counted many times. The gene calls are TRBV7-2 and TRBJ1-5; D not resolved. CDR3 length equals 16 residues. Per germline, CDR1 SGHTA and CDR2 FQGNSA. V lost 1 base and J 3 bases, leaving 13 bases between the germline ends. The CDR3 spells CASSLVGGRINQPQHF. The CDR3 DNA reads as TGTGCCAGCAGCTTAGTTGGAGGTCGTATCAATCAGCCCCAGCATTTT. The full variable domain, completed using reference TRBV7-2 and TRBJ1-5, is GAGVSQSPSNKVTEKGKDVELRCDPISGHTALYWYRQSLGQGLEFLIYFQGNSAPDKSGLPSDRFSAERTGGSVSTLTIQRTQQEDSAVYLCASSLVGGRINQPQHFGDGTRLSIL.

The rearrangement uses TRBV7-9 and TRBJ1-3; D perhaps matches TRBD1 (6 bases). This CDR3 is 16 amino acids long. The V and J ends lost 7 bases and 2 bases respectively, with 18 bases between them. Germline V lookup: CDR1 SEHNR, CDR2 FQNEAQ (reference sequence). The CDR3 here is CASTQNAGAPGNTIYF. The CDR3 DNA sequence: TGTGCCAGCACCCAGAACGCGGGGGCCCCTGGAAACACCATATATTTT.

This clonotype has ten or more counts. The chain carries TRBV10-3 and TRBJ2-2; D is uncertain. Trimming cost V 3 bases and J 3 bases, with 14 bases left between them. CDR3 length: 16 amino acids. Per germline, CDR1 ENHRY and CDR2 SYGVKD. The CDR3 sequence: CAISDPIAPDTGELFF. The CDR3 DNA sequence: TGTGCCATCAGTGACCCGATCGCCCCAGACACCGGGGAGCTGTTTTTT.

This clonotype was seen at least ten times. The chain recombines TRBV5-4 with TRBJ1-2, with unresolved D. CDR1 and CDR2 (germline): SGHNT, YYREEE (reference sequence). The CDR3 contains 12 residues. Trimming left V 0 bases short and J 10 bases short, with 10 bases between. This chain's CDR3 is CASSLEVLHYTF. The DNA for the CDR3 is TGTGCCAGCAGCTTGGAAGTACTGCACTACACCTTC.

The chain carries TRBV7-8 and TRBJ2-7, with TRBD1 matching 8 bases. CDR1 is SGHVS and CDR2 is FQNEAQ in the germline V gene. V dropped 5 bases and J dropped 2; count of bases not matched to a gene: 8. This CDR3 is built from 15 residues. The CDR3 region is CASSQGAGGAYEQYF. The CDR3 coding sequence is TGTGCCAGCAGCCAAGGGGCAGGGGGCGCCTACGAGCAGTACTTC.

This clonotype was picked up a small number of times. The chain is built from TRBV10-3 and TRBJ2-7, with 10 bases identical to TRBD2. V gave up 6 bases and J gave up 0 bases; unmatched junction bases: 8. CDR3 length equals 16 residues. Germline V gives CDR1 ENHRY, CDR2 SYGVKD. The CDR3 sequence: CAIRNVAGGFSYEQYF. DNA for the CDR3: TGTGCCATCAGGAATGTAGCGGGAGGATTCTCCTACGAGCAGTACTTC.

V and J are TRBV6-5 and TRBJ2-7; 7 bases match TRBD2. The CDR3 contains 13 residues. The V segment lost 8 bases and the J segment 3 bases; nucleotides outside the gene matches: 7. Germline CDR1 and CDR2: MNHEY and SVGAGI. CDR3 bases: TGTGCCAGCCGTGAGCGGGACGGCTACGAGCAGTACTTC. Its translation: CASRERDGYEQYF.

In this sample, this clonotype turned up many times. The genes are TRBV9 and TRBJ2-5; D may correspond to TRBD1 or TRBD2 (5 bases each). V was clipped by 3 bases and J by 1 base, with 13 bases between them. Germline-derived CDR1 and CDR2 are SGDLS and YYNGEE. The CDR3 runs 15 residues. CDR3 protein: CASSARDGPQETQYF. Written as DNA, the CDR3 is TGTGCCAGCAGCGCCCGGGACGGGCCCCAAGAGACCCAGTACTTC.

The chain links TRBV25-1 to TRBJ1-2; TRBD1 matches at 8 bases. The CDR3 totals 15 residues. Germline loops: CDR1 MGHDK, CDR2 SYGVNS. V gave up 4 bases and J gave up 2 bases; unmatched junction bases: 6. In DNA, the CDR3 is TGTGCCAGCAGTGGGCCCAGGACAGGGAACTATGGCTACACCTTC. Protein: CASSGPRTGNYGYTF.

This sequence joins TRBV2 and TRBJ2-5; 8 nucleotides match TRBD2. The CDR3 runs 15 residues. CDR1 SNHLY and CDR2 FYNNEI come from the germline V gene. Germline trimming cut 3 bases from V and 5 bases from J; bases unmatched to any gene: 8. This CDR3 is CASSDPAGGGETQYF. The CDR3 DNA follows: TGTGCCAGCAGTGACCCTGCGGGAGGAGGGGAGACCCAGTACTTC.

About this clonotype: This may be a read error, as it is one base from a much larger clone. The chain is built from TRBV7-6 and TRBJ1-4; no reliable D call. Trimming took 5 bases from V and 0 from J, leaving 13 bases between them. The CDR3 runs to 16 residues. From germline, CDR1 is SGHVS and CDR2 FNYEAQ. CDR3 nucleotides: TGTGCCAGCAGCCCTAAATCAACAGCAACTAATGAAAAACTGTTTTTT. It translates to CASSPKSTATNEKLFF.

The chain carries TRBV5-1 and TRBJ2-7, with TRBD1 identical over 9 bases. Germline assignment: CDR1 SGHRS and CDR2 YFSETQ. The CDR3 totals 15 residues. The V segment lost 5 bases and the J segment 2 bases; nucleotides outside the gene matches: 8. CDR3 sequence: CASRLGTGLPYEQYF. CDR3 nucleotide sequence: TGCGCCAGCAGATTAGGGACAGGGCTCCCCTACGAGCAGTACTTC.

This clonotype was counted between two and nine times. V gene TRBV6-5 combines with J gene TRBJ2-7; D not certain. Trimming stripped 2 bases from V and 6 bases from J, with 14 bases between. The germline CDR1 and CDR2 sequences are MNHEY and SVGAGI. The CDR3 contains 14 residues. The CDR3 DNA reads as TGTGCCAGCAGTTACCGGCAAGTTCATCGCGAGCAGTACTTC. Translation gives CASSYRQVHREQYF.

The chain carries TRBV7-9 and TRBJ1-1; 10 positions match TRBD1. With V trimmed by 5 bases and J by 6 bases, 6 bases remained unmatched. The CDR3 extends over 14 amino acids. Germline lookup yields CDR1 SEHNR and CDR2 FQNEAQ (reference sequence). The CDR3 nucleotides are TGTGCCAGCAGCCCAGGACAGGGGGTCTCTGAAGCTTTCTTT. Translation: CASSPGQGVSEAFF.

The chain carries TRBV28 and TRBJ1-2, with D possibly matching TRBD1 (5 bases). The germline V and J ends were trimmed by 10 bases and 9 bases, with 18 bases remaining between them. CDR1 is MDHEN and CDR2 is SYDVKM in the germline V gene. The CDR3 has 12 amino acids. The CDR3 sequence: CATHGTVESYTF. DNA for the CDR3: TGTGCCACCCATGGGACCGTTGAGAGCTACACCTTC.

Points on this clonotype: Just one base apart from a much larger clone, this may be a read error. The chain employs TRBV20-1 and TRBJ2-7; TRBD1 might be the D (6 bases). Looked up from germline, CDR1 is DFQATT and CDR2 is SNEGSKA (reference sequence). CDR3 size: 14 residues. The V end was cut by 5 bases, the J end by 2 bases, with 16 bases between. The CDR3, as DNA: TGCAGTGCTCGCCGGGACATACCACCCTACGAGCAGTACTTC. Encoded protein: CSARRDIPPYEQYF.

This clonotype occurred many times. V gene TRBV2 combines with J gene TRBJ1-2; 7 positions match TRBD1. V lost 2 bases to trimming and J lost 2 bases; unmatched junction nucleotides: 8. Germline V CDR1 and CDR2: SNHLY, FYNNEI. The CDR3 loop spans 16 amino acids. CDR3 nucleotides: TGTGCCAGCAGTGAATTTCCCCAGGGGGGAAACTATGGCTACACCTTC. Its translation: CASSEFPQGGNYGYTF.

This chain joins TRBV7-9 and TRBJ1-4; D gene uncertain. Germline V CDR1 and CDR2: SEHNR, FQNEAQ (reference sequence). With 2 bases removed from V and 4 bases from J, the gap between germline ends came to 5 bases. This CDR3 has 13 amino acids. Here the CDR3 reads CASSLINNEKLFF. The CDR3 DNA reads TGTGCCAGCAGCTTAATCAATAATGAAAAACTGTTTTTT.

The CDR3 sequence is CASTEVEPETQYF. In DNA form, the CDR3 reads TGTGCCAGCACTGAAGTTGAGCCGGAGACCCAGTACTTC. The gene calls are TRBV28 and TRBJ2-5; D remains ambiguous. Germline CDR1 MDHEN, CDR2 SYDVKM. This CDR3 is 13 amino acids long. V shed 7 bases and J shed 5 bases, with 14 bases lying between them.

This clonotype was found many times. V gene TRBV10-1 combines with J gene TRBJ2-2, with 7 bases identical to TRBD1. The CDR3 sequence is 14 residues long. The V and J ends lost 2 bases and 3 bases, in that order; junction bases with no gene match: 0. CDR1 and CDR2 (germline): WNHNN, SYGVQD (reference sequence). The CDR3 DNA sequence: TGCGCCAGCAGTGAGACAGGGGACACCGGGGAGCTGTTTTTT. It is translated as CASSETGDTGELFF.